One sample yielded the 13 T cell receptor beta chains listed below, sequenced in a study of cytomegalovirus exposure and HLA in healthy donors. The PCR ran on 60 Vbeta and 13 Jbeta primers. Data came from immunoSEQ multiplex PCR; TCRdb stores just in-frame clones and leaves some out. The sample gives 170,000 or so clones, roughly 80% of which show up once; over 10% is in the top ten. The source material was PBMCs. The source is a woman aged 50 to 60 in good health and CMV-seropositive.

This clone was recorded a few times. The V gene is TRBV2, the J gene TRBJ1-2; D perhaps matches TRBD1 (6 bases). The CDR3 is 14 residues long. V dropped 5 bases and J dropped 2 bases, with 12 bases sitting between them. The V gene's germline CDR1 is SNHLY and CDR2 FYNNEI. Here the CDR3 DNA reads TGTGCCAGCAGTCCACAGGGAGACAACTATGGCTACACCTTC. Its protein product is CASSPQGDNYGYTF. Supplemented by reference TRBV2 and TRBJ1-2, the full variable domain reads EPEVTQTPSHQVTQMGQEVILRCVPISNHLYFYWYRQILGQKVEFLVSFYNNEISEKSEIFDDQFSVERPDGSNFTLKIRSTKLEDSAMYFCASSPQGDNYGYTFGSGTRLTVV.

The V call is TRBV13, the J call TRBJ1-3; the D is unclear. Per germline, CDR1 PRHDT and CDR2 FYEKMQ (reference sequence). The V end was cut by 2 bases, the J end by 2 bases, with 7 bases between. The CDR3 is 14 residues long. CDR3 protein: CASSLRGTGNTIYF. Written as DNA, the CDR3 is TGTGCCAGCAGCTTAAGAGGGACTGGAAACACCATATATTTT.

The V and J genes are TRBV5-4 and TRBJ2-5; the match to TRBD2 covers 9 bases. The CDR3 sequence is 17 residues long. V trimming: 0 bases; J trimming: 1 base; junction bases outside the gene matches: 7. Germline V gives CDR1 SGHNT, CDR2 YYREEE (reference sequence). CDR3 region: CASSLEGGGARQETQYF. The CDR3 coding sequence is TGTGCCAGCAGCTTGGAAGGCGGGGGGGCGCGCCAAGAGACCCAGTACTTC.

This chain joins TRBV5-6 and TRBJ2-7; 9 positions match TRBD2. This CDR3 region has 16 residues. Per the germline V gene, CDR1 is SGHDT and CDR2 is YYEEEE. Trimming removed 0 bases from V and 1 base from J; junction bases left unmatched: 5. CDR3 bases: TGTGCCAGCAGCTTGGGTGGCGGGGGGGATTCCTACGAGCAGTACTTC. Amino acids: CASSLGGGGDSYEQYF.

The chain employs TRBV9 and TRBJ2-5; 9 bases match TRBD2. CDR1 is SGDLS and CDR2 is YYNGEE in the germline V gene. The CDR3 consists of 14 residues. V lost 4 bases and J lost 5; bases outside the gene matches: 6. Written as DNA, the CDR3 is TGTGCCAGCAGCCCGGCGGGGGGGTATGAGACCCAGTACTTC. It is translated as CASSPAGGYETQYF.

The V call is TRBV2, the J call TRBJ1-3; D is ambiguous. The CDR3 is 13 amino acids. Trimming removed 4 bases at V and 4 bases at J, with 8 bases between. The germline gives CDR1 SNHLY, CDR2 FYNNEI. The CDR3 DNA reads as TGTGCCAGCAGTGTCGGTCTCGGAAACACCATATATTTT. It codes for CASSVGLGNTIYF.

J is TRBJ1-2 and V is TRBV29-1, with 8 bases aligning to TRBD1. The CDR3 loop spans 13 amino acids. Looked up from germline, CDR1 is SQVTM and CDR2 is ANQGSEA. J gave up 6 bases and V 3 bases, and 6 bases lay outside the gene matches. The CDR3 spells CSVDPGTGDGYTF. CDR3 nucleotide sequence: TGCAGCGTTGATCCTGGGACAGGTGATGGCTACACCTTC.

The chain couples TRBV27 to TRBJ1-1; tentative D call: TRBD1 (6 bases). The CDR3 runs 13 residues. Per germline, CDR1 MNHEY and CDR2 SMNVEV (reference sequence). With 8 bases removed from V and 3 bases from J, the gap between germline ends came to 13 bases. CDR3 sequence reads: CASRWTAYTEAFF. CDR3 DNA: TGTGCCAGCCGCTGGACAGCTTACACTGAAGCTTTCTTT.

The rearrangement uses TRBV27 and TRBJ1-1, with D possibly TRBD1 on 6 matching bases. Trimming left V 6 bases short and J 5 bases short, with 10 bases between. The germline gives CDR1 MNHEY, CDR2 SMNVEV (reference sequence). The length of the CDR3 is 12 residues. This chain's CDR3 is CASRGGWTEAFF. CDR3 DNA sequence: TGTGCCAGCAGAGGGGGTTGGACTGAAGCTTTCTTT.

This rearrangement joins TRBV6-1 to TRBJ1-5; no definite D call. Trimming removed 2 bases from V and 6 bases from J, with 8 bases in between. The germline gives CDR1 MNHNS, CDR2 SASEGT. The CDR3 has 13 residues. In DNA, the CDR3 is TGTGCCAGCAGTGAATGGAGGGTTCAGCCCCAGCATTTT. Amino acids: CASSEWRVQPQHF.

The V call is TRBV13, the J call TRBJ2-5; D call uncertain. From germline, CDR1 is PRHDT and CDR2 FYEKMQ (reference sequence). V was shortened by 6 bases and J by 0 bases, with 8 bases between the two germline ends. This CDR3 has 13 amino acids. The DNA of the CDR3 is TGTGCCAGCAGTCCCAAATACCAAGAGACCCAGTACTTC. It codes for CASSPKYQETQYF.

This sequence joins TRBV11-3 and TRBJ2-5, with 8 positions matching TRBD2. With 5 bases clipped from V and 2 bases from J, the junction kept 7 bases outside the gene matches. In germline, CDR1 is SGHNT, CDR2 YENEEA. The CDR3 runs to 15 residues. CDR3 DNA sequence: TGTGCCAGCAGCCTTAGCGGGGTACCTCAAGAGACCCAGTACTTC. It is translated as CASSLSGVPQETQYF. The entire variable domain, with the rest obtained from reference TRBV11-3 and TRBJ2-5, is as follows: EAGVVQSPRYKIIEKKQPVAFWCNPISGHNTLYWYLQNLGQGPELLIRYENEEAVDDSQLPKDRFSAERLKGVDSTLKIQPAELGDSAVYLCASSLSGVPQETQYFGPGTRLLVL.

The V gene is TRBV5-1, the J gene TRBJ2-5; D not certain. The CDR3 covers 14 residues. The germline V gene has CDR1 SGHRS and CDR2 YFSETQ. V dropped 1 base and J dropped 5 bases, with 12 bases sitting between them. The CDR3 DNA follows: TGCGCCAGCAGCTTGTCTCAGAGGTCTGAGACCCAGTACTTC. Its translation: CASSLSQRSETQYF.